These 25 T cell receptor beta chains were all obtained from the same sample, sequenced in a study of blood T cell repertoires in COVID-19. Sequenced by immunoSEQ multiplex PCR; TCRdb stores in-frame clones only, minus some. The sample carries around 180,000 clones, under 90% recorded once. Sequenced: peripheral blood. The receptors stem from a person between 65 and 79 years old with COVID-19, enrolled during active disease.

The CDR3 DNA is TGTGCCACCAGCAGAGATAGTGCGGTAAAGAACACTGAAGCTTTCTTT. Its protein is CATSRDSAVKNTEAFF. This rearrangement joins TRBV15 to TRBJ1-1, with unresolved D. V lost 0 bases to trimming and J lost 1 base, with 12 bases between them. Germline CDR1 LNHNV, CDR2 YYDKDF (reference sequence). There are 16 residues in the CDR3.

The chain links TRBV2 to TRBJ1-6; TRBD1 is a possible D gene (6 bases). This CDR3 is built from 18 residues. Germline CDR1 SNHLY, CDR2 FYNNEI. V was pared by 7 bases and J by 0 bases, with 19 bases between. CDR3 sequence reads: CASKEGWTESSYNSPLHF. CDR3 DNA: TGTGCCAGCAAAGAGGGGTGGACAGAGAGCTCCTATAATTCACCCCTCCACTTT.

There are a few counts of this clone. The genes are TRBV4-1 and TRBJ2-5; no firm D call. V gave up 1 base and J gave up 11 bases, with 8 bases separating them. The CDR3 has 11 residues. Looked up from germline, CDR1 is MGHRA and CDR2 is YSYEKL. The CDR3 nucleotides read TGCGCCAGCAGCCAAGCGGGTGCTCAGTACTTC. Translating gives CASSQAGAQYF.

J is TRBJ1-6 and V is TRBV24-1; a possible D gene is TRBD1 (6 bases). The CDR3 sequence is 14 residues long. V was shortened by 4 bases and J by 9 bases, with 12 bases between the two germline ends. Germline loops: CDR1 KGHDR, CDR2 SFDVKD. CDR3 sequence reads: CATSEARGGSPLHF. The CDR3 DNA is TGTGCCACCAGTGAGGCCAGGGGCGGTTCACCCCTCCACTTT.

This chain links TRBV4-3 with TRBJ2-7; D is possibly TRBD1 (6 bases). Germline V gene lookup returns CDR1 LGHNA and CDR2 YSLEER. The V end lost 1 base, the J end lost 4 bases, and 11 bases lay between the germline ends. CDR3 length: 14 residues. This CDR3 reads CASSQGEGGYEQYF. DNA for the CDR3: TGCGCCAGCAGCCAAGGTGAAGGGGGATACGAGCAGTACTTC.

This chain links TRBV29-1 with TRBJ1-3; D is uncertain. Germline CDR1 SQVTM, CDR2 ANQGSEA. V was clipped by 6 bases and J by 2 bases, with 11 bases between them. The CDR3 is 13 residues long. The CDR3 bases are TGCAGCGTGGAGGGAGAGACTGGAAACACCATATATTTT. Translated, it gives CSVEGETGNTIYF. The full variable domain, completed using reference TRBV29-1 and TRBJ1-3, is SAVISQKPSRDICQRGTSLTIQCQVDSQVTMMFWYRQQPGQSLTLIATANQGSEATYESGFVIDKFPISRPNLTFSTLTVSNMSPEDSSIYLCSVEGETGNTIYFGEGSWLTVV.

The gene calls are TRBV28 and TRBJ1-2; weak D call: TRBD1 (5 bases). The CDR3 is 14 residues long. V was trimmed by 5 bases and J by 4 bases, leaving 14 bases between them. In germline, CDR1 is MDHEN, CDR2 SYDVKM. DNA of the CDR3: TGTGCCAGCAGTGACGGACACAATATCTATGGCTACACCTTC. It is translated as CASSDGHNIYGYTF.

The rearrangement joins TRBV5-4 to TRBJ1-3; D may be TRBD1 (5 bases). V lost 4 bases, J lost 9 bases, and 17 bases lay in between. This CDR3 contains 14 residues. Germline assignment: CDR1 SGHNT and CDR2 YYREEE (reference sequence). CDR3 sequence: CASSVGTEGRTIYF. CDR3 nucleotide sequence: TGTGCCAGCAGCGTCGGGACGGAGGGCCGCACCATATATTTT.

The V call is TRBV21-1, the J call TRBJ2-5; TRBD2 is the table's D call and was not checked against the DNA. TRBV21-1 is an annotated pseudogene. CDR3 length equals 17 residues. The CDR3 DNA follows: TGTGCCAGCAGCAACGGGCTAGCGGGTATAGGAGTGGAGACCCAGTACTTC. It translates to CASSNGLAGIGVETQYF.

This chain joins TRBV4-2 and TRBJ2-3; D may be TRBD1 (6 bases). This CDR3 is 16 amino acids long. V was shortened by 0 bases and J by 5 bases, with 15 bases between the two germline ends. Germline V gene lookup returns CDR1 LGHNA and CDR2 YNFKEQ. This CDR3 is CASSQEDSPFGDTQYF. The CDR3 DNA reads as TGTGCCAGCAGCCAAGAGGACAGCCCCTTTGGAGATACGCAGTATTTT.

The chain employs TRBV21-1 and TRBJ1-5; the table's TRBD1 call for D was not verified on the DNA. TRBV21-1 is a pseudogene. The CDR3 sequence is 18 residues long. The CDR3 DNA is TGTGCCAGCAGCAAAGAGGGGGCAATACCGGGGGCAGGACAGCCCCAGCATTTT. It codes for CASSKEGAIPGAGQPQHF.

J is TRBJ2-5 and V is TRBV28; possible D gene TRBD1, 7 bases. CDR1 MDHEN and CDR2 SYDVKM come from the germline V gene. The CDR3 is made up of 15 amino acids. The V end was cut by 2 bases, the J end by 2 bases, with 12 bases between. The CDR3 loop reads CASSLGRGQQETQYF. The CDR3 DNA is TGTGCCAGCAGTTTAGGGCGGGGACAGCAAGAGACCCAGTACTTC.

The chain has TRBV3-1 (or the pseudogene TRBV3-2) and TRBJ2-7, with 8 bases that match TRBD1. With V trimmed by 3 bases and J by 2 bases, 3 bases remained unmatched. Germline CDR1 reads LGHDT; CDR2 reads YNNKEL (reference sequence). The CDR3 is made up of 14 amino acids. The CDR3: CASSQKQGAYEQYF. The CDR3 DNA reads TGTGCCAGCAGCCAGAAACAGGGGGCCTACGAGCAGTACTTC.

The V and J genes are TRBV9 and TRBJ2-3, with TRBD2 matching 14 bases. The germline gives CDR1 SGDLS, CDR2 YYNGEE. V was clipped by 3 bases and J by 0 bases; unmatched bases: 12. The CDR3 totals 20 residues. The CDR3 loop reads CASSGDLPWTSGGSTDTQYF. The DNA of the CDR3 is TGTGCCAGCAGCGGAGACCTTCCCTGGACTAGCGGGGGGAGCACAGATACGCAGTATTTT. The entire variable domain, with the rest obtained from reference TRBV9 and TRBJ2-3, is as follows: DSGVTQTPKHLITATGQRVTLRCSPRSGDLSVYWYQQSLDQGLQFLIQYYNGEERAKGNILERFSAQQFPDLHSELNLSSLELGDSALYFCASSGDLPWTSGGSTDTQYFGPGTRLTVL.

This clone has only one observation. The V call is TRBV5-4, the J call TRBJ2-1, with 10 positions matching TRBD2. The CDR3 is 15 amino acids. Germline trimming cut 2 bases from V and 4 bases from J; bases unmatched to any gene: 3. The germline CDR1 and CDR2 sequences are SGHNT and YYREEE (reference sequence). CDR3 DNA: TGTGCCAGCAGCTTAGCGGGGGGGCAGTACAATGAGCAGTTCTTC. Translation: CASSLAGGQYNEQFF.

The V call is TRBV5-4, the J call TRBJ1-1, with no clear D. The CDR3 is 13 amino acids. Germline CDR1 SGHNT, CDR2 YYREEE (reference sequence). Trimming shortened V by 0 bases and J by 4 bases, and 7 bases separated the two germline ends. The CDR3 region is CASSLVGVTEAFF. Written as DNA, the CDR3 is TGTGCCAGCAGCTTGGTCGGAGTCACTGAAGCTTTCTTT.

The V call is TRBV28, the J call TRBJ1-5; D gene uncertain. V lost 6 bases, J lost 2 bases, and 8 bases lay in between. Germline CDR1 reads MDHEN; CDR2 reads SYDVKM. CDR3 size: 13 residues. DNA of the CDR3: TGTGCCAGCAGGCCGGGTGGCAATCAGCCCCAGCATTTT. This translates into CASRPGGNQPQHF. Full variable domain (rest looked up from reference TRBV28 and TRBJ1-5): DVKVTQSSRYLVKRTGEKVFLECVQDMDHENMFWYRQDPGLGLRLIYFSYDVKMKEKGDIPEGYSVSREKKERFSLILESASTNQTSMYLCASRPGGNQPQHFGDGTRLSIL.

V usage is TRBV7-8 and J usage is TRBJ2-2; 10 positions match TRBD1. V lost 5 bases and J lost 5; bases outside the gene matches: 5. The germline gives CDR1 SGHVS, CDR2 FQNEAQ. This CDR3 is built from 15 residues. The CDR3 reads CASSTGTGVTGELFF. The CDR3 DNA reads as TGTGCCAGCAGCACCGGGACAGGGGTTACCGGGGAGCTGTTTTTT. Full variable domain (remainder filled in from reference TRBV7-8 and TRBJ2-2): GAGVSQSPRYKVAKRGQDVALRCDPISGHVSLFWYQQALGQGPEFLTYFQNEAQLDKSGLPSDRFFAERPEGSVSTLKIQRTQQEDSAVYLCASSTGTGVTGELFFGEGSRLTVL.

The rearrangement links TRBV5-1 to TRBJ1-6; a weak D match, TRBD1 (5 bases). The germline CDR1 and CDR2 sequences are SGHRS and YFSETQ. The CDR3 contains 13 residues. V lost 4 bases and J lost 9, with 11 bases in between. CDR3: CASSADRTSPLHF. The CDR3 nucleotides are TGCGCCAGCAGCGCTGACAGAACTTCACCCCTCCACTTT.

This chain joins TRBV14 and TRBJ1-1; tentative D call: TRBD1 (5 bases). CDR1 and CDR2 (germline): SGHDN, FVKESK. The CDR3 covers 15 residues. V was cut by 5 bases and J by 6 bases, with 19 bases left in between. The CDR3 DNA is TGTGCCAGCAGCTCTACCGGGGGGGTGTGGGCTGAAGCTTTCTTT. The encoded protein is CASSSTGGVWAEAFF.

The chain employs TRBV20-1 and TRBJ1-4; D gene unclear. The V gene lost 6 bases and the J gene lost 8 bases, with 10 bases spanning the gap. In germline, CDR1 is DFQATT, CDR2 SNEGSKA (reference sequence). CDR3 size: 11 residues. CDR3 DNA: TGCAGTGCCCTCGCAGAAGAAAAACTGTTTTTT. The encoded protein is CSALAEEKLFF.

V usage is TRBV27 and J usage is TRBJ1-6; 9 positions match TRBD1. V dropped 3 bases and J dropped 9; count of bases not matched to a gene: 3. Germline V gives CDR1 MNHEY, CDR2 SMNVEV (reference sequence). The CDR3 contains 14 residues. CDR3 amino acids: CASSFTGGGSPLHF. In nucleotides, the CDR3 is TGTGCCAGCAGTTTTACAGGGGGCGGTTCACCCCTCCACTTT.

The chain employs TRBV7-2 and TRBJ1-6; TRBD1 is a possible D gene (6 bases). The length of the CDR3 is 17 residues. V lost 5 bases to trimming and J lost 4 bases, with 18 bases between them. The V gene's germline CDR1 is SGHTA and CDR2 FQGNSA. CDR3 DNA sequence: TGTGCCAGCAGCCCCGCCGGCAGGGGAAGATATAATTCACCCCTCCACTTT. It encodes CASSPAGRGRYNSPLHF.

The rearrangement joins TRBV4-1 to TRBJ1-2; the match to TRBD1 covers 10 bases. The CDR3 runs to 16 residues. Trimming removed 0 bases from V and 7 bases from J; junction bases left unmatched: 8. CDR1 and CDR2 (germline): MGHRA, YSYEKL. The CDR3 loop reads CASSQDPGQGQPGYTF. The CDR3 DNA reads TGCGCCAGCAGCCAAGATCCGGGACAGGGGCAACCTGGCTACACCTTC.

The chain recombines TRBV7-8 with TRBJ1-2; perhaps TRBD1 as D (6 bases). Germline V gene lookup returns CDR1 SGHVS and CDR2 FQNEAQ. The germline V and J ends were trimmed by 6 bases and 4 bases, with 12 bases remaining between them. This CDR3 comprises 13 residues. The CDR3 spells CASSYTGSYGYTF. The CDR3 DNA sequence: TGTGCCAGCAGTTATACAGGGAGCTATGGCTACACCTTC. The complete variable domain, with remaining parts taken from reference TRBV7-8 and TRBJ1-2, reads GAGVSQSPRYKVAKRGQDVALRCDPISGHVSLFWYQQALGQGPEFLTYFQNEAQLDKSGLPSDRFFAERPEGSVSTLKIQRTQQEDSAVYLCASSYTGSYGYTFGSGTRLTVV.